Sequencing of this T cell receptor (beta chain) was carried out in a study of T cell responses to AZD1222 COVID-19 vaccine. Looking at the study overall: The analysis combined second doses at about 4 or about 12 weeks. Broader study findings: As reported, nearly half of all spike-specific TCRs target variant regions that are unmutated. Clonal diversity may have been underestimated in mostly white British donors. Only six or seven AZD1222 recipients tested seropositive at baseline.

Some clones are missing from TCRdb's copy, which holds only in-frame ones; the method was immunoSEQ multiplex PCR. Seen here are around 160,000 clones, under 95% observed once, and the top ten hold around 5.5%. Comments on this clone: What it binds is unknown.

With 4 bases removed from V and 6 bases from J, the gap between germline ends came to 2 bases. Germline CDR1 reads SQVTM; CDR2 reads ANQGSEA. This CDR3 region has 9 residues. The sequence derives from an adult in good health. The chain links TRBV29-1 to TRBJ2-3; D is ambiguous. This specimen was peripheral blood, taken on day 0 of AZD1222 vaccination. CDR3: CSVADTQYF. The DNA of the CDR3 is TGCAGCGTTGCCGATACGCAGTATTTT.